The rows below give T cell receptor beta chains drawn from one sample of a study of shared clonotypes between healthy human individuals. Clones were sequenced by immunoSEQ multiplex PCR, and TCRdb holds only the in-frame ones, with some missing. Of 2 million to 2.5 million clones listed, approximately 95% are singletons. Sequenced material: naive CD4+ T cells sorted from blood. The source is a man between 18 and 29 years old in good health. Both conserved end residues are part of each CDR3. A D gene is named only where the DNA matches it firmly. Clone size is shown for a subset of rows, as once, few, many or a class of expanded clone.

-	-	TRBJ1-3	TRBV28	CASSLGGASGNTIYF	TGTGCCAGCAGTTTGGGGGGCGCCTCTGGAAACACCATATATTTT
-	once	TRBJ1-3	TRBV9	CASSVRGSSGNTIYF	TGTGCCAGCAGCGTCCGTGGAAGCTCTGGAAACACCATATATTTT
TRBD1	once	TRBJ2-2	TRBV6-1	CASSVTGQITGELFF	TGTGCCAGCAGTGTCACGGGACAGATCACCGGGGAGCTGTTTTTT
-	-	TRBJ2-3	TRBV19	CASSMPGGGTDTQYF	TGTGCCAGTAGTATGCCAGGAGGGGGGACAGATACGCAGTATTTT
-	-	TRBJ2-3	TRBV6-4	CASSEQAASTDTQYF	TGTGCCAGCAGTGAGCAGGCAGCGTCCACAGATACGCAGTATTTT
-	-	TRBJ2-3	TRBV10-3	CAVRRDASDTQYF	TGTGCCGTCCGGCGCGACGCGTCAGATACGCAGTATTTT
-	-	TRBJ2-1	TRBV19	CASSFPRDGEQFF	TGTGCCAGTAGTTTCCCCCGGGACGGTGAGCAGTTCTTC
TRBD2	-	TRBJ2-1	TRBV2	CASSLGLAGINEQFF	TGTGCCAGCAGCCTAGGACTAGCGGGAATCAATGAGCAGTTCTTC
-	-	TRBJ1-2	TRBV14	CASSQDGVRTDYGYTF	TGTGCCAGCAGCCAAGATGGTGTCCGGACAGACTATGGCTACACCTTC
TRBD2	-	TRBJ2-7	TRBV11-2	CASSLTSGGSYEQYF	TGTGCCAGCAGCTTGACTAGCGGGGGCTCCTACGAGCAGTACTTC
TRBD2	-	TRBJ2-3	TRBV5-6	CASSLVISGSPTDTQYF	TGTGCCAGCAGCTTGGTTATTAGCGGGAGCCCCACAGATACGCAGTATTTT
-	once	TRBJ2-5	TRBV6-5	CASSYGTQETQYF	TGTGCCAGCAGTTACGGGACACAAGAGACCCAGTACTTC
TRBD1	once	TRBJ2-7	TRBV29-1	CSVGDRGMYEQYF	TGCAGCGTGGGGGACAGGGGGATGTACGAGCAGTACTTC
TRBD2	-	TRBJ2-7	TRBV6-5	CASSYTGLADYEQYF	TGTGCCAGCAGTTACACTGGACTAGCGGATTACGAGCAGTACTTC
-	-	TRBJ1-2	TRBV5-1	CASSPVGPNYGYTF	TGCGCCAGCAGTCCTGTGGGCCCTAACTATGGCTACACCTTC
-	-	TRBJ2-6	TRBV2	CASSRVAGANVLTF	TGTGCCAGCAGTCGGGTCGCCGGGGCCAACGTCCTGACTTTC
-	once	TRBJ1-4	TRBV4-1	CASSQEQGREKLFF	TGCGCCAGCAGCCAAGAACAGGGACGTGAAAAACTGTTTTTT
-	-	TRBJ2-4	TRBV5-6	CASSWNIQYF	TGTGCCAGCAGCTGGAACATTCAGTACTTC
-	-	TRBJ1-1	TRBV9	CASSHTGMNTEAFF	TGTGCCAGCAGCCATACAGGGATGAACACTGAAGCTTTCTTT
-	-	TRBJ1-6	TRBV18	CASSPGQQGRNSPLHF	TGTGCCAGCTCACCAGGGCAGCAGGGTCGGAATTCACCCCTCCACTTT
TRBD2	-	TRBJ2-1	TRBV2	CASSDRGGLNNEQFF	TGTGCCAGCAGTGACCGGGGGGGCCTCAACAATGAGCAGTTCTTC
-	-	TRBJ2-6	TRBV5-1	CASSLDREANVLTF	TGCGCCAGCAGCTTGGACAGGGAGGCCAACGTCCTGACTTTC
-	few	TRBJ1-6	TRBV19	CASSIEGATSPLHF	TGTGCCAGTAGTATAGAGGGGGCGACTTCACCCCTCCACTTT
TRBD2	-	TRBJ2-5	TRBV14	CASSRTSGRAIALETQYF	TGTGCCAGCAGCCGGACTAGCGGGAGGGCCATAGCTTTGGAGACCCAGTACTTC
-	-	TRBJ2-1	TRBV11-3	CASSLAGDVGEQFF	TGTGCCAGCAGCTTAGCGGGAGATGTAGGGGAGCAGTTCTTC
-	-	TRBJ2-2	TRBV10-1	CASSGQNGGELFF	TGCGCCAGCAGTGGGCAGAATGGCGGGGAGCTGTTTTTT
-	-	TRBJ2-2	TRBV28	CASRRPTTGELFF	TGTGCCAGCAGAAGACCGACCACCGGGGAGCTGTTTTTT
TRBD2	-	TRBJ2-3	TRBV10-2	CASSGPTGTSGRTDTQYF	TGCGCCAGCAGTGGACCTACCGGGACTAGCGGGAGGACAGATACGCAGTATTTT
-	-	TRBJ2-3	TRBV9	CASSVVFTDTQYF	TGTGCCAGCAGCGTAGTCTTCACAGATACGCAGTATTTT
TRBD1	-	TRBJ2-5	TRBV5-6	CASSLMGQGGAKETQYF	TGTGCCAGCAGCTTGATGGGACAGGGGGGGGCCAAGGAGACCCAGTACTTC
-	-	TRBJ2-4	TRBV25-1	CASSEYRLLGVPKNIQYF	TGTGCCAGCAGTGAATACCGTCTACTGGGGGTACCCAAAAACATTCAGTACTTC
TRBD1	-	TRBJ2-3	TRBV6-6	CASSYGQGAGGDTQYF	TGTGCCAGCAGTTACGGACAGGGGGCCGGTGGAGATACGCAGTATTTT
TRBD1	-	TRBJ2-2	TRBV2	CASSSTGGRTGELFF	TGTGCCAGCTCCTCCACAGGGGGCCGGACCGGGGAGCTGTTTTTT
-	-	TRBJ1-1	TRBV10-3	CAISESPGTEAFF	TGTGCCATCAGTGAGTCTCCGGGCACTGAAGCTTTCTTT
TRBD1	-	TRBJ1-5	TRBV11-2	CASSLIGGGLPQHF	TGTGCCAGCAGCTTAATAGGGGGCGGATTGCCCCAGCATTTT
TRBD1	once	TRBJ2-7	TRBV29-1	CSVRGWTAYEQYF	TGCAGCGTCAGGGGGTGGACCGCCTACGAGCAGTACTTC